These 10 T cell receptor beta chains were sequenced from one sample in a study of blood T cell repertoires in COVID-19. Only in-frame clones appear in the TCRdb table, and some are missing; sequencing was by immunoSEQ multiplex PCR. Among tens of thousands of clones, around 89% were seen once, and the ten largest hold approximately 7.6%. Specimen: peripheral blood. These receptors all come from a woman aged 55-69 years with active COVID-19.

This chain links TRBV5-1 with TRBJ1-2, with 8 bases fitting TRBD1. V lost 4 bases and J lost 5; bases outside the gene matches: 7. The CDR3 is 14 amino acids. Germline V lookup: CDR1 SGHRS, CDR2 YFSETQ. The CDR3 reads CASSREGQGYGYTF. In DNA form, the CDR3 reads TGCGCCAGCAGCCGGGAAGGACAGGGTTATGGCTACACCTTC.

The chain has TRBV12-3 or TRBV12-4 and TRBJ2-1, with 7 positions matching TRBD1. This CDR3 contains 13 residues. V shed 5 bases and J 15 bases; nucleotides not matched to a gene: 13. CDR3 sequence reads: CASSQIRQGIRFF. In DNA form, the CDR3 reads TGTGCCAGCAGTCAGATTAGACAGGGTATTAGGTTCTTC.

The V and J genes are TRBV5-4 and TRBJ2-3; weak D call: TRBD2 (6 bases). Per germline, CDR1 SGHNT and CDR2 YYREEE (reference sequence). The CDR3 has 15 amino acids. V shed 5 bases and J shed 4 bases, with 17 bases lying between them. The CDR3 here is CASRRGGTPSDTQYF. CDR3 coding DNA: TGTGCCAGCAGAAGGGGCGGGACGCCGTCAGATACGCAGTATTTT.

V usage is TRBV19 and J usage is TRBJ1-2; perhaps TRBD1 as D (6 bases). The CDR3 spans 17 residues. Germline lookup yields CDR1 LNHDA and CDR2 SQIVND (reference sequence). V gave up 0 bases and J gave up 0 bases, with 14 bases separating them. The CDR3 is CASSIETGALANYGYTF. The CDR3 nucleotides are TGTGCCAGTAGTATAGAGACAGGAGCTCTAGCTAACTATGGCTACACCTTC.

The chain has TRBV19 and TRBJ2-1; 8 bases match TRBD2. Germline loops: CDR1 LNHDA, CDR2 SQIVND (reference sequence). J lost 5 bases, V lost 3 bases, and 6 bases had no gene match. The CDR3 length is 15 residues. The CDR3 sequence is CASSILAGGHNEQFF. The CDR3 DNA is TGTGCCAGTAGTATCTTGGCGGGGGGTCACAATGAGCAGTTCTTC.

The chain joins TRBV5-1 to TRBJ2-7, with 10 bases aligning to TRBD1. Germline assignment: CDR1 SGHRS and CDR2 YFSETQ. J lost 2 bases, V lost 0 bases, and 2 bases had no gene match. This CDR3 has 15 residues. CDR3 nucleotides: TGCGCCAGCAGCTTGGACGGACAGGGGGCCTACGAGCAGTACTTC. It is translated as CASSLDGQGAYEQYF. The full variable domain, its missing parts supplied by reference TRBV5-1 and TRBJ2-7, is KAGVTQTPRYLIKTRGQQVTLSCSPISGHRSVSWYQQTPGQGLQFLFEYFSETQRNKGNFPGRFSGRQFSNSRSEMNVSTLELGDSALYLCASSLDGQGAYEQYFGPGTRLTVT.

The gene calls are TRBV4-1 and TRBJ1-1, with a tentative D call TRBD1 (6 bases). The ends were cut back, 0 bases at V and 7 bases at J, with 21 bases in the middle. CDR1 and CDR2 (germline): MGHRA, YSYEKL. This CDR3 has 17 residues. The CDR3 DNA is TGCGCCAGCAGCCAAGATGTTGAGTCAACAGGGTTGGGTGAAGCTTTCTTT. Translated: CASSQDVESTGLGEAFF.

This CDR3 is CASSIGTGDGYTF. The CDR3 DNA reads as TGCGCCAGCAGCATCGGGACAGGGGATGGCTACACCTTC. The chain carries TRBV5-1 and TRBJ1-2; 10 bases map to TRBD1. Germline V lookup: CDR1 SGHRS, CDR2 YFSETQ. V shed 4 bases, J shed 6 bases, and the junction held 3 bases outside the gene matches. The CDR3 is made up of 13 amino acids.

The gene calls are TRBV5-4 and TRBJ1-6; 10 nucleotides align to TRBD1. V gave up 1 base and J gave up 8 bases; unmatched junction bases: 6. CDR1 and CDR2 (germline): SGHNT, YYREEE (reference sequence). This CDR3 has 16 amino acids. CDR3 residues: CASSLSLTGGDSPLHF. The DNA of the CDR3 is TGTGCCAGCAGCTTGTCGCTGACAGGGGGCGATTCACCCCTCCACTTT.

The genes are TRBV6-6 and TRBJ1-1; tentative D call: TRBD1 (6 bases). V was clipped by 2 bases and J by 2 bases, with 9 bases between them. The CDR3 is 14 amino acids. The V gene's germline CDR1 is MNHNY and CDR2 SVGAGI (reference sequence). The CDR3 spells CASSYIQGNTEAFF. CDR3 bases: TGTGCCAGCAGTTACATACAGGGCAACACTGAAGCTTTCTTT.